This T cell receptor (beta chain) was identified during a study of T cell responses to AZD1222 COVID-19 vaccine. This CDR3 contains 13 residues. The V gene lost 5 bases and the J gene lost 10 bases, with 16 bases spanning the gap. The germline V gene has CDR1 SGHDT and CDR2 YYEEEE. Study results and caveats: Reports say nearly half of spike-specific TCRs go after unmutated variant regions. Only 5 or 6 people who got AZD1222 tested seropositive at baseline. The sample set comprised mostly white British donors with more females, and clonal diversity was possibly underestimated.

Measured with immunoSEQ multiplex PCR; TCRdb has only the in-frame clones, and not every one. Of 72,000 or so clones in the sample, 75% to 90% are singletons; the top ten hold about a fifth. Notes on this clone: Antigen unknown.

This TCR derives from an adult in good health. V gene TRBV5-6 combines with J gene TRBJ2-1; D remains unclear. Specimen: peripheral blood, collected on day 0 of AZD1222 vaccination. In nucleotides, the CDR3 is TGTGCCAGCAGTCTTGTATCTAGGTGGGAGCAGTTCTTC. Translating gives CASSLVSRWEQFF.